This paragraph covers one T cell receptor (beta chain) sequence. Its specificity is unknown. The sample belongs to a study of cytomegalovirus exposure and HLA in healthy donors. Findings and caveats of the study: Subsequent analysis of the roughly 120 validation repertoires found a tendency for first-cohort TCR clusters to co-occur.

Germline V gives CDR1 SGHNT, CDR2 YENEEA. V was shortened by 3 bases and J by 2 bases, with 10 bases between the two germline ends. The length of the CDR3 is 14 residues. Using immunoSEQ multiplex PCR, the repertoire was profiled, and TCRdb retains in-frame clones only, with some absent. The sample includes approximately 270,000 clones, about 90% seen only once; the top ten take about 11%. This TCR came from a man aged 18-30 years in good health and CMV-seropositive. The sample comprised PBMCs. The J gene is TRBJ1-1, the V gene TRBV11-3, with TRBD1 as a possible D gene (5 bases). The chain's CDR3 is CASSFSGLNTEAFF. The CDR3 DNA reads TGTGCCAGCAGCTTCTCAGGGCTCAACACTGAAGCTTTCTTT.